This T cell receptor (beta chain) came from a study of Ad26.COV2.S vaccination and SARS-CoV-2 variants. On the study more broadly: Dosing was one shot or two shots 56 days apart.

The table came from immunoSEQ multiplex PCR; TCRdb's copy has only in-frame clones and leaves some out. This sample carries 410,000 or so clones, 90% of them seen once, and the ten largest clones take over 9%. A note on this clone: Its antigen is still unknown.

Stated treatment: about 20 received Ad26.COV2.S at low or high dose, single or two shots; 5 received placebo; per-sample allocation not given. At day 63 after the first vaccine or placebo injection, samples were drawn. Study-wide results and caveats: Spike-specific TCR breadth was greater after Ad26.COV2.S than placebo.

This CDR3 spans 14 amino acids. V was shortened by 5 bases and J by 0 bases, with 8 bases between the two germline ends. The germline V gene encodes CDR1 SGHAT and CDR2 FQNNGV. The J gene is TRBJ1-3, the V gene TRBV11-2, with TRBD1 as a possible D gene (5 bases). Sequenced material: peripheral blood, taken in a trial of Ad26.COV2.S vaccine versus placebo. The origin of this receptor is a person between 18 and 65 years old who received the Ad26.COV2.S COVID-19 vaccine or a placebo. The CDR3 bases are TGTGCCAGCAGCGTCGGGGCCTCTGGAAACACCATATATTTT. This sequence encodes CASSVGASGNTIYF.